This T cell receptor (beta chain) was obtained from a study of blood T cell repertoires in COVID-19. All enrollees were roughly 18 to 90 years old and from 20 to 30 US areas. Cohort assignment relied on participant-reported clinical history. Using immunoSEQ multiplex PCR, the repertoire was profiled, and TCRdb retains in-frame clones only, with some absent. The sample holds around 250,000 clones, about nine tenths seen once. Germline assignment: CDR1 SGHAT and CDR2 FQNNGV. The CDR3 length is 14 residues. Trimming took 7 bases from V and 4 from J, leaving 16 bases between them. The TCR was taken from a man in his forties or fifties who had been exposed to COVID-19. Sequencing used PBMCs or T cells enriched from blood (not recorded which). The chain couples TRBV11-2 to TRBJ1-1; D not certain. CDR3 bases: TGTGCCAGCAACCGCGGGGAAGGGAGCACTGAAGCTTTCTTT. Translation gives CASNRGEGSTEAFF.